This T cell receptor (beta chain) is from a study of CXCR3-negative and CXCR3-positive naive CD8 T cells. On the study more broadly: TRB reads totalled about 150 million, about 1.5 +/- 0.3 million per library.

Study results and limitations: Memory CD8+ cells showed much lower diversity, while both naive subsets were comparably high. Post-cryopreservation CXCR3 expression was partly diminished, and the bulk of assays employed fresh PBMCs. The study found more hydrophobic TRB CDR3s in CXCR3-positive naive cells than in CXCR3-negative naive cells.

Definition of naive CD8+ T cells rested on a CD45RO-CCR7+CD27+CD95- profile. Germline V CDR1 and CDR2: SQVTM, ANQGSEA. CDR3 size: 15 residues. Of note for this clonotype: Its antigen remains unknown.

Libraries were UMI-labeled 5' RACE TRB cDNA. Using the 5' RACE reads, TCRdb records one entry per CDR3 protein without DNA. The repertoire table contains just under 65,000 distinct CDR3 sequences. Sequenced material: naive CXCR3+ CD8+ T cells from blood. Subset of the sample: CD45RO-CCR7+CD27+CD95- naive CD8+ T cells expressing CXCR3 (TNR3+). This chain joins TRBV29-1 and TRBJ2-3; TCRdb names TRBD1, which stays unverified in the absence of DNA. The receptor's source is a human donor in good health. Some clones in this sample may be carry-over from other donors' samples. CDR3 residues: CSVSQGEEMMDTQYF.